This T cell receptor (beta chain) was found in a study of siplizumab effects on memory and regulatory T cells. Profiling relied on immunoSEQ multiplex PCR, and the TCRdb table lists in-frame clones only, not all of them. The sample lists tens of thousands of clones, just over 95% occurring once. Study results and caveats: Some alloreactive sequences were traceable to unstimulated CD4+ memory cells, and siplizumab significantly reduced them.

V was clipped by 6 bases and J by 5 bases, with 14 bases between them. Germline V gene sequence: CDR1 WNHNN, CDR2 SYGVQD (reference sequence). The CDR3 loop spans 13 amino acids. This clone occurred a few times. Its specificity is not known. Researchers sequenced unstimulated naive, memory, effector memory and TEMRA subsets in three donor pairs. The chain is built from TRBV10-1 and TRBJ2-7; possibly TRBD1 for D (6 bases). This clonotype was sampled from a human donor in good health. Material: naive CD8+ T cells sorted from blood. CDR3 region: CASRETGSDEQYF. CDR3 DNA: TGCGCCAGCAGGGAAACAGGGTCCGACGAGCAGTACTTC.